Given below is one T cell receptor beta chain in context. Its antigen is as yet unknown. This CDR3 spans 15 amino acids. From germline, CDR1 is SGHRS and CDR2 YFSETQ. The germline V and J ends were trimmed by 0 bases and 0 bases, with 8 bases remaining between them. The sample belongs to a study of blood T cells in healthy people across ages. A second roughly 7 to 12 cycle PCR used barcoded and J-beta primers. TCRdb ran MiXCR on the 5' RACE reads and lists one entry per CDR3 protein. The data hold about 1.1 million distinct CDR3 sequences, with about two fifths observed a single time. Study-wide results and caveats: Investigators viewed diversity estimates from one million T cells as underestimates, the study reported.

The TCR originated in a man between 18 and 29 years old in good health. The sequenced sample was blood. The chain links TRBV5-1 to TRBJ2-3; D is unresolved. For the CDR3, the DNA is TGCGCCAGCAGCTTGGTTCCCTCTAGCACAGATACGCAGTATTTT. Encoded protein: CASSLVPSSTDTQYF.